The 10 T cell receptor beta chains below come from one sample, sequenced in a study of blood T cell repertoires in COVID-19. TCRdb keeps only in-frame clones here, not all; method: immunoSEQ multiplex PCR. The repertoire has roughly 190,000 clones, about four fifths of them found once; the top ten carry 2.5% to 3.5%. Sequenced: peripheral blood. The receptors come from a man aged 50 to 60 with active or convalescent COVID-19.

In this sample, this clone turned up many times. Other DNA variants within this sample encode the same CDR3. This chain joins TRBV28 and TRBJ1-2, with D unclear. V was clipped by 6 bases and J by 3 bases, with 8 bases between them. The CDR3 contains 12 residues. The germline V gene encodes CDR1 MDHEN and CDR2 SYDVKM. The CDR3 loop is CASSFSDYGYTF. The CDR3 bases are TGTGCCAGCAGCTTCTCGGACTATGGCTACACCTTC.

The genes are TRBV19 and TRBJ2-5, with TRBD1 as a possible D gene (6 bases). Per the germline V gene, CDR1 is LNHDA and CDR2 is SQIVND (reference sequence). Trimming took off 5 bases at V and 5 bases at J, with 12 bases between the two ends. The CDR3 is 13 residues long. The DNA for the CDR3 is TGTGCCAGTAGTTCGCAGAGGGGGGAGACCCAGTACTTC. Its protein product is CASSSQRGETQYF.

The genes are TRBV6-1 and TRBJ2-7, with D unresolved. The length of the CDR3 is 11 residues. CDR1 and CDR2 (germline): MNHNS, SASEGT. Trimming removed 3 bases from V and 7 bases from J, with 7 bases in between. The CDR3 sequence: CASSDDEEQYF. DNA of the CDR3: TGTGCCAGCAGTGACGATGAGGAGCAGTACTTC.

This chain uses TRBV20-1 with TRBJ1-6, with 7 bases matching TRBD1. Germline CDR1 is DFQATT and CDR2 is SNEGSKA (reference sequence). With 3 bases clipped from V and 8 bases from J, the junction kept 7 bases outside the gene matches. This CDR3 comprises 14 residues. The CDR3 DNA follows: TGCAGTGCTAGTCGACAGGGAAGGGATTCACCCCTCCACTTT. Translating it yields CSASRQGRDSPLHF.

V is TRBV28 and J is TRBJ2-1; no clear D gene. Germline V gene data show CDR1 as MDHEN and CDR2 as SYDVKM. The CDR3 is made up of 15 amino acids. Deletions cut 6 bases from V and 0 bases from J, with 12 bases between. DNA for the CDR3: TGTGCCAGCAGCCACGGTCCGAGCTCCTACAATGAGCAGTTCTTC. Translating gives CASSHGPSSYNEQFF.

The chain joins TRBV30 to TRBJ2-7; D is perhaps TRBD2 (5 bases). From germline, CDR1 is GTSNPN and CDR2 SVGIG (reference sequence). The CDR3 totals 13 residues. Trimming cost V 7 bases and J 7 bases, with 20 bases left between them. The CDR3 bases are TGTGCCTCCGCTGGTGCTCCTCGAGGGGAGCAGTACTTC. It codes for CASAGAPRGEQYF.

Only a few counts were recorded for this clone. This chain joins TRBV19 and TRBJ2-7; D is possibly TRBD1 (6 bases). V gave up 5 bases and J gave up 3 bases, with 11 bases separating them. The CDR3 covers 13 residues. Germline loops: CDR1 LNHDA, CDR2 SQIVND (reference sequence). This chain's CDR3 is CASSRTGFYEQYF. DNA of the CDR3: TGTGCCAGTAGTCGTACAGGGTTCTACGAGCAGTACTTC.

The sample holds one count of this clone. V usage is TRBV2 and J usage is TRBJ1-2; 8 nucleotides align to TRBD1. Trimming cost V 6 bases and J 7 bases; bases outside gene matches: 7. CDR1 SNHLY and CDR2 FYNNEI come from the germline V gene. This CDR3 contains 13 residues. In DNA form, the CDR3 reads TGTGCCAGCAGCCTGACAGGGGCGGCTGGCTACACCTTC. It encodes CASSLTGAAGYTF. Full variable domain (rest looked up from reference TRBV2 and TRBJ1-2): EPEVTQTPSHQVTQMGQEVILRCVPISNHLYFYWYRQILGQKVEFLVSFYNNEISEKSEIFDDQFSVERPDGSNFTLKIRSTKLEDSAMYFCASSLTGAAGYTFGSGTRLTVV.

As concerns this clone: A read error may explain this, as a much larger clone is one base away. The CDR3 nucleotides read TGCGCCAGCAGCTTGGGGGGACAGGGCTATGGCTACACCTTC. This encodes CASSLGGQGYGYTF. The genes are TRBV5-1 and TRBJ1-2; 9 bases are shared with TRBD1. This CDR3 spans 14 amino acids. The germline gives CDR1 SGHRS, CDR2 YFSETQ. V dropped 0 bases and J dropped 4; count of bases not matched to a gene: 1.

V is TRBV11-3 and J is TRBJ1-1; D is unclear. Germline CDR1 SGHNT, CDR2 YENEEA. V was clipped by 5 bases and J by 2 bases, with 15 bases between them. The CDR3 is 15 residues long. CDR3 loop: CASSPGPTTNTEAFF. In DNA form, the CDR3 reads TGTGCCAGCAGCCCCGGTCCAACTACCAACACTGAAGCTTTCTTT.